The text below deals with one TCR beta chain. What it binds is not known. Molecular barcoding with unique molecular identifiers was used for the TCRbeta library. One entry per CDR3 protein results from TCRdb running MiXCR on the PCR reads. The sample has some 200,000 distinct CDR3 sequences, around 7.7% seen once. The record originates from a study of T-cell reconstitution after alpha-beta-depleted transplantation in children. Study-wide points: Several hundred expanded graft clones reportedly were the source of alpha-beta T cells about two months after transplant. Recipient T cells and thymic progenitors that survived gave rise to the high TCRbeta diversity observed at day 60 in some patients.

The V gene's germline CDR1 is SGHRS and CDR2 YFSETQ. CDR3 length: 16 residues. The V end lost 4 bases, the J end lost 4 bases, and 20 bases lay between the germline ends. This chain uses TRBV5-1 with TRBJ1-2, with a possible D match to TRBD1 (6 bases). Sequenced material: PBMCs, mostly from graft donor cells, taken 360 days after TCRalphabeta/CD19-depleted stem cell transplant. The sequence derives from a male patient aged 2 to 9 who had a stem cell transplant for acute myeloid leukemia, so the T cells may come from the graft donor. CDR3 sequence (DNA): TGCGCCAGCAGCCCGCCTGAGGCAGGGGCGAGCTATGGCTACACCTTC. Translated: CASSPPEAGASYGYTF.